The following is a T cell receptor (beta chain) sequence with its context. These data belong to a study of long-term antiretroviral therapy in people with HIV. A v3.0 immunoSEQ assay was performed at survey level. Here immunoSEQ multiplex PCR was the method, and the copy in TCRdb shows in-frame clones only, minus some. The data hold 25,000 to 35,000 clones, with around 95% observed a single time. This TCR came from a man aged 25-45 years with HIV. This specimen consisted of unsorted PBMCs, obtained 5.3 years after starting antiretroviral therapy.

The CDR3: CASSLRGPSSYNSPLHF. The DNA for the CDR3 is TGCGCCAGCAGCCTCAGGGGACCTAGCTCCTATAATTCACCCCTCCACTTT. The V gene is TRBV4-1, the J gene TRBJ1-6, with a possible D match to TRBD1 (6 bases). This CDR3 is built from 17 residues. Germline CDR1 is MGHRA and CDR2 is YSYEKL. The germline V and J ends were trimmed by 4 bases and 0 bases, with 13 bases remaining between them.